This record covers a single T cell receptor beta chain. Between the trimmed V and J ends, which lost 7 bases and 4 bases, there was a span of 14 bases. The germline CDR1 and CDR2 sequences are MNHNY and SVGAGI (reference sequence). The CDR3 loop spans 14 amino acids. This record belongs to a study of blood T cell repertoires in COVID-19. Some clones are missing from TCRdb's copy, which holds only in-frame ones; the method was immunoSEQ multiplex PCR. The repertoire includes approximately 210,000 clones, more than 75% of them detected once, and less than 8% sits in the top ten. Material: PBMCs or T cells enriched from blood (not recorded which). The source is a man between 25 and 39 years old in a cohort exposed to, infected with or recovered from COVID-19 (not recorded which). J is TRBJ2-1 and V is TRBV6-6, with D maybe TRBD2 (6 bases). The CDR3 region is CASMGGSLYNEQFF. DNA of the CDR3: TGTGCCAGCATGGGGGGATCCCTATACAATGAGCAGTTCTTC.